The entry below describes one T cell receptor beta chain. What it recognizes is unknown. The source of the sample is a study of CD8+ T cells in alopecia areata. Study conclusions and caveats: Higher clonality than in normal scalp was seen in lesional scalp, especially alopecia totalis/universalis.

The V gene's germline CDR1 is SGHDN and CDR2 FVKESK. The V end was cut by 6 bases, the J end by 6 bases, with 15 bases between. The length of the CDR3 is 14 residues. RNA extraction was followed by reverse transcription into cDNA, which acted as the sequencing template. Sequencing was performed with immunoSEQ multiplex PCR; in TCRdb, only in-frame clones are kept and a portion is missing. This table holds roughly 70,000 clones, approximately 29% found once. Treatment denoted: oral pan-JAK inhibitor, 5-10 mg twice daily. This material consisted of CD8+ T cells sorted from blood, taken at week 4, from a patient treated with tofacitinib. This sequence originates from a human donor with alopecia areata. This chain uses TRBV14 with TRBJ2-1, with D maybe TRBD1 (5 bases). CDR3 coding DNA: TGTGCCAGCAGTACAAAGGCAGGGATCAATGAGCAGTTCTTC. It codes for CASSTKAGINEQFF. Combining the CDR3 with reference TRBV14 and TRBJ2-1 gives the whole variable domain EAGVTQFPSHSVIEKGQTVTLRCDPISGHDNLYWYRRVMGKEIKFLLHFVKESKQDESGMPNNRFLAERTGGTYSTLKVQPAELEDSGVYFCASSTKAGINEQFFGPGTRLTVL.